The 13 T cell receptor beta chains in this list originate from one sample, sequenced in a study of T cells after posttransplantation cyclophosphamide. Method: immunoSEQ multiplex PCR; TCRdb's copy keeps in-frame clones and lacks some. The sample carries about 52,000 clones, around 84% recorded once. The sequenced sample consisted of PBMCs. Receptors originate from a man between 25 and 39 years old with a blood cancer, CMV-positive, and with a related stem cell donor.

The V call is TRBV9, the J call TRBJ2-7; 8 nucleotides line up with TRBD1. The CDR3 is 13 amino acids. The germline gives CDR1 SGDLS, CDR2 YYNGEE. The V segment lost 3 bases and the J segment 2 bases; nucleotides outside the gene matches: 1. In DNA form, the CDR3 reads TGTGCCAGCAGCGAGGGACAGGCCTACGAGCAGTACTTC. This encodes CASSEGQAYEQYF.

This clone was observed a few times. The chain couples TRBV2 to TRBJ2-2; 7 bases map to TRBD2. The J segment lost 3 bases and the V segment lost 5 bases, leaving 9 bases of the junction unmatched. The CDR3 has 16 amino acids. Germline V gene sequence: CDR1 SNHLY, CDR2 FYNNEI. The CDR3 region is CASSSGLPIYTGELFF. Here the CDR3 DNA reads TGTGCCAGCAGTTCGGGACTACCTATTTACACCGGGGAGCTGTTTTTT.

This clone was counted between two and nine times. The sample carries other DNA sequences with the same CDR3. The chain couples TRBV19 to TRBJ1-2; 8 nucleotides align to TRBD1. Germline trimming cut 4 bases from V and 3 bases from J; bases unmatched to any gene: 1. The CDR3 contains 13 residues. Germline CDR1 LNHDA, CDR2 SQIVND (reference sequence). CDR3 sequence: CASSTTGDYGYTF. The CDR3 DNA is TGTGCCAGTAGTACGACAGGGGACTATGGCTACACCTTC.

V usage is TRBV6-5 and J usage is TRBJ2-3; 7 bases align to TRBD2. CDR1 is MNHEY, CDR2 SVGAGI, per germline. The CDR3 has 14 residues. The J segment lost 6 bases and the V segment lost 6 bases, leaving 9 bases of the junction unmatched. The chain's CDR3 is CASRRTSRPDTQYF. CDR3 in DNA: TGTGCCAGCAGACGGACTAGTCGTCCGGATACGCAGTATTTT.

This clone is classed as medium-sized. CDR3: CASSLILSGTGTDTQYF. CDR3 coding DNA: TGTGCCAGCAGTTTAATTCTTTCCGGGACAGGTACAGATACGCAGTATTTT. The chain links TRBV27 to TRBJ2-3; TRBD1 aligns across 8 bases. CDR1 and CDR2 from the germline V gene are MNHEY and SMNVEV (reference sequence). After removal of 2 bases from V and 3 bases from J, the junction contained 10 bases not matched to a gene. The CDR3 runs 17 residues.

The V call is TRBV27, the J call TRBJ2-3; 13 bases are shared with TRBD2. This CDR3 contains 15 residues. Germline V gene sequence: CDR1 MNHEY, CDR2 SMNVEV (reference sequence). The V gene end was trimmed by 8 bases and the J gene end by 8 bases; junction bases not matched to a gene: 10. The CDR3: CASEVGLAGVGTQYF. CDR3 bases: TGTGCCAGCGAGGTCGGACTAGCGGGAGTAGGTACGCAGTATTTT.

V and J are TRBV7-9 and TRBJ1-5; D not resolved. The germline V gene has CDR1 SEHNR and CDR2 FQNEAQ (reference sequence). V gave up 2 bases and J gave up 7 bases, with 6 bases separating them. The length of the CDR3 is 12 residues. The CDR3, as DNA: TGTGCCAGCAGCTTATTGGGCCAGCCCCAGCATTTT. It specifies CASSLLGQPQHF.

The chain carries TRBV5-1 and TRBJ1-5; D is undetermined. Germline-derived CDR1 and CDR2 are SGHRS and YFSETQ. This CDR3 contains 13 residues. Trimming took 2 bases from V and 5 from J, leaving 8 bases between them. CDR3: CASSLSGYQPQHF. Written as DNA, the CDR3 is TGCGCCAGCAGCTTATCGGGTTATCAGCCCCAGCATTTT.

V gene TRBV18 combines with J gene TRBJ2-1, with 10 bases matching TRBD1. This CDR3 has 15 amino acids. Unmatched junction bases numbered 4, after V lost 3 bases and J lost 5 bases. CDR1 and CDR2 (germline): KGHSH, LQKENI. CDR3 amino acids: CASSPPGTGDNEQFF. CDR3 DNA: TGTGCCAGCTCACCCCCCGGGACAGGGGACAATGAGCAGTTCTTC.

This rearrangement joins TRBV6-6 to TRBJ2-7; D is undetermined. CDR1 is MNHNY, CDR2 SVGAGI, per germline (reference sequence). The CDR3 has 15 residues. Trimming stripped 2 bases from V and 5 bases from J, with 16 bases between. In nucleotides, the CDR3 is TGTGCCAGCAGTTACATAGCAAGTTTGGCCGACGAGCAGTACTTC. It encodes CASSYIASLADEQYF.

This clone was counted a single time. The genes are TRBV9 and TRBJ2-1, with TRBD2 identical over 14 bases. This CDR3 comprises 19 residues. V lost 0 bases and J lost 3; bases outside the gene matches: 8. Looked up from germline, CDR1 is SGDLS and CDR2 is YYNGEE. The CDR3 region has the DNA TGTGCCAGCAGCGTAGGACTAGCGGGAGGGCCAGGTCTCTACAATGAGCAGTTCTTC. Its translation: CASSVGLAGGPGLYNEQFF.

This clone was counted only a few times. The chain couples TRBV14 to TRBJ1-1, with 11 bases identical to TRBD1. Germline CDR1 and CDR2: SGHDN and FVKESK. The CDR3 extends over 14 amino acids. V shed 1 base and J 10 bases; nucleotides not matched to a gene: 5. CDR3 amino acids: CASSQGTGGTGAFF. The CDR3 region has the DNA TGTGCCAGCAGCCAAGGGACAGGGGGCACCGGAGCTTTCTTT.

The chain has TRBV19 and TRBJ1-3, with D unresolved. This CDR3 spans 14 amino acids. Germline values: CDR1 LNHDA, CDR2 SQIVND (reference sequence). V was pared by 7 bases and J by 0 bases, with 10 bases between. CDR3 DNA sequence: TGTGCCAGTACTAGGCGGAGCTCTGGAAACACCATATATTTT. Its protein product is CASTRRSSGNTIYF.